These 8 T cell receptor beta chains share one sample of origin, sequenced in a study of T cell repertoires in ileal Crohn's disease. Repertoires were generated with immunoSEQ multiplex PCR, while TCRdb's copy carries only in-frame clones and drops some. Of some 17,000 clones listed, roughly two thirds were seen once; the top ten hold 5% to 5.5%. Sequenced input: ileal tissue. Source of these receptors: an adult with Crohn's disease.

This clone was seen only a few times. The chain combines TRBV23-1 with TRBJ2-6; D unclear. TRBV23-1 is classed as an ORF, of uncertain function. V lost 4 bases and J 5 bases, leaving 21 bases between the germline ends. This CDR3 spans 18 amino acids. The CDR3 loop is CASSPRGYATSRANVLTF. The CDR3 bases are TGCGCCAGCAGTCCACGCGGCTACGCAACAAGTCGGGCCAACGTCCTGACTTTC.

The V call is TRBV5-1, the J call TRBJ1-2, with unresolved D. There are 14 residues in the CDR3. The V end lost 2 bases, the J end lost 4 bases, and 12 bases lay between the germline ends. Germline values: CDR1 SGHRS, CDR2 YFSETQ. CDR3 DNA sequence: TGCGCCAGCAGCTTAGGAGACGGTCCCTATGGCTACACCTTC. This gives the protein CASSLGDGPYGYTF.

The V and J genes are TRBV6-1 and TRBJ1-1; 7 bases align to TRBD1. The junction had 9 bases not matched to a gene; V was cut back by 3 bases and J by 5 bases. This CDR3 has 15 amino acids. Germline CDR1 and CDR2: MNHNS and SASEGT. The CDR3 region has the DNA TGTGCCAGCAGTGAGACGACAGGGTCAGGAACTGAAGCTTTCTTT. It yields the protein CASSETTGSGTEAFF.

The chain combines TRBV25-1 with TRBJ1-5; D is uncertain. V was cut by 2 bases and J by 5 bases, with 10 bases left in between. The CDR3 covers 14 residues. Germline V gives CDR1 MGHDK, CDR2 SYGVNS. The CDR3 bases are TGTGCCAGCAGTGAAGGAGGGTCGCATCAGCCCCAGCATTTT. This encodes CASSEGGSHQPQHF.

The chain uses TRBV30 and TRBJ1-1; a weak D match, TRBD1 (5 bases). Germline V gives CDR1 GTSNPN, CDR2 SVGIG (reference sequence). The ends were cut back, 4 bases at V and 5 bases at J, with 14 bases in the middle. This CDR3 has 13 amino acids. This CDR3 is CAWNRGGQTEAFF. Here the CDR3 DNA reads TGTGCCTGGAATAGGGGTGGTCAGACTGAAGCTTTCTTT.

This chain connects TRBV2 to TRBJ2-7; D unresolved. The CDR3 is 12 residues long. The V end lost 6 bases, the J end lost 4 bases, and 10 bases lay between the germline ends. CDR1 and CDR2 from the germline V gene are SNHLY and FYNNEI. The CDR3: CASREQRYEQYF. The CDR3 nucleotides are TGTGCCAGCAGAGAGCAGAGGTACGAGCAGTACTTC.

This sequence joins TRBV11-3 and TRBJ2-5, with D possibly TRBD1 on 5 matching bases. The V end lost 0 bases, the J end lost 7 bases, and 9 bases lay between the germline ends. Germline CDR1 and CDR2: SGHNT and YENEEA. The CDR3 runs to 13 residues. Here the CDR3 reads CASSLEGQGTQYF. For the CDR3, the DNA is TGTGCCAGCAGCTTAGAAGGGCAGGGGACCCAGTACTTC.

This clone was found once. This chain links TRBV6-1 with TRBJ1-2; D call uncertain. The CDR3 consists of 14 residues. Between the trimmed V and J ends, which lost 0 bases and 4 bases, there was a span of 9 bases. In germline, CDR1 is MNHNS, CDR2 SASEGT. The CDR3 DNA reads as TGTGCCAGCAGTGAAGCTGTTTCAGGCTATGGCTACACCTTC. Translated: CASSEAVSGYGYTF.